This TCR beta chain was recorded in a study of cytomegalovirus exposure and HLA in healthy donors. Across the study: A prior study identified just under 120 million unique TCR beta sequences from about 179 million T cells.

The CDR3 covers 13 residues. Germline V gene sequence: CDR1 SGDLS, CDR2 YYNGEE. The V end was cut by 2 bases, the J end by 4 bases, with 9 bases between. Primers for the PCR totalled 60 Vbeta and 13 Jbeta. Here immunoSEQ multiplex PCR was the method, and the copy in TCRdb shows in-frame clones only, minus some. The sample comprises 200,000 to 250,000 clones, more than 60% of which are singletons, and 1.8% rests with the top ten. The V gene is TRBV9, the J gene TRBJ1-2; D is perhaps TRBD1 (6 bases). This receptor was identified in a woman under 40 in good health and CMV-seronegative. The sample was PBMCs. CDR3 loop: CASSVSGAYGYTF. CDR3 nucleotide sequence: TGTGCCAGCAGCGTCTCAGGGGCCTATGGCTACACCTTC. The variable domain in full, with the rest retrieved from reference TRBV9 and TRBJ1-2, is DSGVTQTPKHLITATGQRVTLRCSPRSGDLSVYWYQQSLDQGLQFLIQYYNGEERAKGNILERFSAQQFPDLHSELNLSSLELGDSALYFCASSVSGAYGYTFGSGTRLTVV.